The rows below give T cell receptor beta chains drawn from one sample of a study of T cell changes during pregnancy in multiple sclerosis. Sequencing was performed with immunoSEQ multiplex PCR; in TCRdb, only in-frame clones are kept and a portion is missing. The table has 40,000 to 50,000 clones, around 94% seen once. The sample consisted of CD4+ T cells from peripheral blood mononuclear cells, taken in the third trimester of pregnancy. These receptors were obtained from a female donor with multiple sclerosis, enrolled in a pregnancy study. Each CDR3 is given with its conserved first and last residue. D genes are given only for firm matches. Expanded clones are given a class, and other clones once, few, many or no size at all.

v_call: TRBV21-1
j_call: TRBJ2-7
clone_size: -
d_call: -
cdr3_nt: TGTGCCAGCAGCAAAGGTGCCTTGCCACAGGTAACCTACGAGCAGTACTTC
cdr3_aa: CASSKGALPQVTYEQYF

v_call: TRBV6-6
j_call: TRBJ1-4
clone_size: -
d_call: -
cdr3_nt: TGTGCCAGCAGACCCCGGGACACTAACACTAATGAAAAACTGTTTTTT
cdr3_aa: CASRPRDTNTNEKLFF

v_call: TRBV18
j_call: TRBJ1-5
clone_size: -
d_call: -
cdr3_nt: TGTGCCAGCTCACCGCCCGACAGAAATCAGCCCCAGCATTTT
cdr3_aa: CASSPPDRNQPQHF

v_call: TRBV19
j_call: TRBJ2-3
clone_size: once
d_call: -
cdr3_nt: TGTGCCAGTAGTATGGGAACTAGTCCTAGCACAGATACGCAGTATTTT
cdr3_aa: CASSMGTSPSTDTQYF

v_call: TRBV7-9
j_call: TRBJ2-1
clone_size: -
d_call: -
cdr3_nt: TGTGCCAGCAGCTTAGCTTTCTCCAATGAGCAGTTCTTC
cdr3_aa: CASSLAFSNEQFF

v_call: TRBV6-1
j_call: TRBJ2-5
clone_size: -
d_call: -
cdr3_nt: TGTGCCAGCAGTGAAGTGAGAGTACCCCAAGAGACCCAGTACTTC
cdr3_aa: CASSEVRVPQETQYF

v_call: TRBV6-6
j_call: TRBJ2-5
clone_size: once
d_call: -
cdr3_nt: TGTGCCAGCAGTTACTCGGGCGCGCCGGGAGAAGAGACCCAGTACTTC
cdr3_aa: CASSYSGAPGEETQYF

v_call: TRBV5-1
j_call: TRBJ2-3
clone_size: -
d_call: -
cdr3_nt: TGCGCCAGCAGCTTGAGGGGTCTAGGGACAGATACGCAGTATTTT
cdr3_aa: CASSLRGLGTDTQYF

v_call: TRBV29-1
j_call: TRBJ2-1
clone_size: -
d_call: -
cdr3_nt: TGCAGCGTTATTATGGGTCGGAGTGAGCAGTTCTTC
cdr3_aa: CSVIMGRSEQFF

v_call: TRBV11-3
j_call: TRBJ2-7
clone_size: -
d_call: TRBD2
cdr3_nt: TGTGCCAGCAGCTCGAGAGCGGGACCTTACGAGCAGTACTTC
cdr3_aa: CASSSRAGPYEQYF

v_call: TRBV5-6
j_call: TRBJ1-5
clone_size: -
d_call: -
cdr3_nt: TGTGCCAGCAGCTTGGCGTTCGGAGGCAATCAGCCCCAGCATTTT
cdr3_aa: CASSLAFGGNQPQHF

v_call: TRBV6-1
j_call: TRBJ2-4
clone_size: -
d_call: TRBD2
cdr3_nt: TGTGCCAGCAGTGAAGTGGGGACGGGGGGACAAAACATTCAGTACTTC
cdr3_aa: CASSEVGTGGQNIQYF

v_call: TRBV11-3
j_call: TRBJ1-1
clone_size: -
d_call: -
cdr3_nt: TGTGCCAGCAGCTTGCGGTCGGGGGGCGGGGGGACTGAAGCTTTCTTT
cdr3_aa: CASSLRSGGGGTEAFF

v_call: TRBV19
j_call: TRBJ2-3
clone_size: -
d_call: TRBD2
cdr3_nt: TGTGCCAGTAGTATAGTCGGGACTAGCGGAGATACGCAGTATTTT
cdr3_aa: CASSIVGTSGDTQYF

v_call: TRBV5-5
j_call: TRBJ1-1
clone_size: -
d_call: -
cdr3_nt: TGTGCCAGCAGGCCCCGGGTTACAAACACTGAAGCTTTCTTT
cdr3_aa: CASRPRVTNTEAFF

v_call: TRBV7-2
j_call: TRBJ2-7
clone_size: -
d_call: -
cdr3_nt: TGTGCCAGCAGCTTACCAGGGATAGGGTACGAGCAGTACTTC
cdr3_aa: CASSLPGIGYEQYF

v_call: TRBV7-3
j_call: TRBJ2-7
clone_size: -
d_call: TRBD1
cdr3_nt: TGTGCCAGCAGCCCCCGACCTTGGACAGGGGGGACCTACGAGCAGTACTTC
cdr3_aa: CASSPRPWTGGTYEQYF

v_call: TRBV20-1
j_call: TRBJ1-2
clone_size: once
d_call: TRBD1
cdr3_nt: TGCAGTGCATACAGGGGCGGCTACACCTTC
cdr3_aa: CSAYRGGYTF

v_call: TRBV5-4
j_call: TRBJ2-7
clone_size: once
d_call: TRBD1
cdr3_nt: TGTGCCAGCAGCTTGGGCGGGACAGGGGGGTCCTACGAGCAGTACTTC
cdr3_aa: CASSLGGTGGSYEQYF

v_call: TRBV5-1
j_call: TRBJ2-1
clone_size: -
d_call: TRBD2
cdr3_nt: TGCGCCAGCAACCCCACTAGCGGGCGGGCAAGCTCCTACAATGAGCAGTTCTTC
cdr3_aa: CASNPTSGRASSYNEQFF

v_call: TRBV29-1
j_call: TRBJ1-1
clone_size: -
d_call: -
cdr3_nt: TGCAGCGTCCTTGGACAGCTGAACACTGAAGCTTTCTTT
cdr3_aa: CSVLGQLNTEAFF

v_call: TRBV7-2
j_call: TRBJ2-5
clone_size: -
d_call: TRBD2
cdr3_nt: TGTGCCAGCAGCTTAGAACAGGGCCAGCGGGAGCAGTACTTC
cdr3_aa: CASSLEQGQREQYF

v_call: TRBV7-2
j_call: TRBJ2-1
clone_size: once
d_call: -
cdr3_nt: TGTGCCAGCAGCTTAGCTACACCGATAACCTACAATGAGCAGTTCTTC
cdr3_aa: CASSLATPITYNEQFF

v_call: TRBV9
j_call: TRBJ2-7
clone_size: -
d_call: TRBD2
cdr3_nt: TGTGCCAGCAGCCAAGCGGGGAGCTCCTACGAGCAGTACTTC
cdr3_aa: CASSQAGSSYEQYF

v_call: TRBV12-5
j_call: TRBJ2-3
clone_size: once
d_call: -
cdr3_nt: TGTGCTAGTGGTTTGACGTCTGGAGGAGGGACAGATACGCAGTATTTT
cdr3_aa: CASGLTSGGGTDTQYF

v_call: TRBV19
j_call: TRBJ2-2
clone_size: -
d_call: -
cdr3_nt: TGTGCCAGTATAAAGCGGGCTACCGGGGAGCTGTTTTTT
cdr3_aa: CASIKRATGELFF

v_call: TRBV18
j_call: TRBJ1-2
clone_size: -
d_call: TRBD1
cdr3_nt: TGTGCCAGCTCACGGACAGGGGACTATGGCTACACCTTC
cdr3_aa: CASSRTGDYGYTF

v_call: TRBV5-1
j_call: TRBJ2-3
clone_size: -
d_call: -
cdr3_nt: TGCGCCAGCAGCCCTATAACAGGGGGGGGGCTTGCAGATACGCAGTATTTT
cdr3_aa: CASSPITGGGLADTQYF

v_call: TRBV10-3
j_call: TRBJ1-6
clone_size: -
d_call: -
cdr3_nt: TGTGCCATCAGTGAAGGGGGGGCTTCCTATAATTCACCCCTCCACTTT
cdr3_aa: CAISEGGASYNSPLHF